This T cell receptor (beta chain) appears in the sequencing data of a study of cytomegalovirus exposure and HLA in healthy donors (dated by TCRdb to about 2017). For the study in its entirety: An earlier analysis of approximately 640 of the donors reported roughly 300 Gb of sequence data and 117 million unique TCR beta sequences from about 200 million T cells. An early release that covered some 640 HLA-typed donors contained around 330 gigabases of sequencing data and about 93 million unique TCR sequences. The genetic ancestry cluster associated with self-reported Caucasian donors included roughly four fifths of the roughly 400 genotyped donors. The aim of the study was to test whether cataloging public T cell receptors could identify signatures of past pathogen exposure. The study profiled the T cell repertoires of hundreds of subjects by immunosequencing and related them to cytomegalovirus serostatus. In addition to the first cohort of around 670 subjects, a separate validation cohort of about 120 different subjects was used. High-throughput TCR immunosequencing, statistical association of individual TCRs with disease status, and machine learning were combined to predict cytomegalovirus infection status. To study patterns of TCR occurrence, a later analysis re-analyzed previously published TCR beta repertoires from 600 to 750 donors and added high-resolution HLA genotyping. Rather than drawing on any new phenotypic data, the later analysis identified candidate immune exposures from TCR beta sequences and the way those sequences occurred across donors. An earlier analysis of around 540 of the donors applied high-throughput TCR beta sequencing to assess whether each TCR beta V gene segment acted as functional or pseudogenic. Donor age, sex, ethnicity and CMV serostatus were compiled together with the repertoire data. A later genetic analysis took genome-wide SNP genotypes for about three fifths of the roughly 700 donors and used that subset as a discovery cohort. Every repertoire in the discovery cohort had been generated on one and the same sequencing platform. HLA typing included class I and class II loci at four-digit resolution. Typing coverage differed by locus: A, B, C, DRB1 and DQB1 were typed in roughly 620-630 donors, DQA1 in 500 to 550, DPA1 in 600 to 610, and DPB1 in roughly 470. Because of strong linkage in the cohort, a few DR-DQ haplotypes were treated as single units for association and clustering. Among some 400 genotyped donors of the cohort, an average of approximately 240,000 unique TCR beta nucleotide sequences was sequenced per donor, of which roughly 18% were non-productive.

The cohort comprised 710 or so healthy bone marrow donors. At the time of sampling, all cohort members were nominally healthy, though unrecorded immune exposures were likely present. The donor tested CMV seropositive, placing the donor among the 250 to 350 seropositive members of the cohort. Each donor provided a peripheral blood sample, and peripheral blood mononuclear cells were used for TCR beta sequencing. Genomic DNA was extracted from the blood cell samples with the Qiagen DNeasy Blood Extraction Kit. From the germline V gene (reference sequence), CDR1 is LNHDA and CDR2 is SQIVND. The CDR3 numbers 14 residues from cysteine through phenylalanine. Only the CDR3 part of the read is kept: 42 bases, read in frame from the first base. General findings and caveats noted by the study authors: In an earlier analysis of 587 of the donors, most TCR beta V segments appeared in productive rearrangements about 87% or about 30% of the time, broadly matching IMGT annotations. At a false discovery rate of 0.05, a later analysis linked about 16,000 TCR beta sequences to specific HLA alleles. In a later analysis, several top co-occurrence clusters were reported to appear linked to parvovirus B19, influenza, CMV and Epstein-Barr virus. The study listed 164 TCR beta chains as associated with cytomegalovirus. In a later analysis, TCR association rates were found to vary across HLA loci, with the most associated TCRs seen for DRB1 alleles and the fewest for HLA-C alleles. Three of the identified cytomegalovirus-associated TCR beta chains were confirmed in vitro to be specific for cytomegalovirus antigens. Strong co-occurrence of HLA alleles, especially DR and DQ, made assigning TCR associations to individual alleles difficult. A cluster of highly shared sequence variants was judged likely to represent a technical artifact of the sequencing pipeline. In this cohort, only TCR beta chains were sequenced, and detectable features were limited by the absence of alpha or paired-chain data. According to a later analysis, most CMV-associated TCR beta chains appeared to be HLA-restricted, and the HLA associations seemed to be driven largely by CMV exposure. Most TCR sequences were seen in very few donors, while some public TCRs were found in many individuals. CMV serostatus was the only immune exposure information available for the cohort. The authors suggested that the approach could potentially be generalized to other disease states and immunological phenotypes. Linkage disequilibrium might explain the correlated functional status among segregating V segments, but an unknown experimental factor could not be ruled out. The presence/absence analyses assumed that sequencing depth was roughly uniform across donors, and that assumption may not be true. A later genetic analysis associated a missense DCLRE1C variant with V-gene and J-gene trimming of TCR beta chains, and an independent cohort replicated the association. The classifier was reported to diagnose cytomegalovirus status with high specificity and sensitivity in both the original and validation cohorts. A further reported finding was that TCR beta sequences accurately predicted the HLA-A and HLA-B alleles for most subjects in the first cohort. Because HLA typing was missing for some donors at each locus, association tests included only the typed subset. In a later analysis, HLA-associated TCR beta chains were found to be more clonally expanded and to have lower generation probabilities than equally common non-associated chains. Because counts were too low, some 16 rarely observed V segments, including chromosome 9 orphons, were excluded from the earlier analysis of 587 of the donors. Because the 87-base-pair reads could not distinguish some IMGT-functional V segments, including TRBV6-2 and TRBV6-3, those segments were excluded. In a later genetic analysis, fewer N-insertions in productive TCRs were reported among donors in an Asian-associated ancestry cluster than the roughly 640-donor mean.

Turning to this clone: Its antigen remains undetermined. Sequence at one end of the junction differs from germline and may be a read error.

Libraries were prepared through the immunoSEQ multiplex PCR assay. For the multiplex PCR, a mixture combining 60 forward primers for TCR Vbeta segments and 13 reverse primers for TCR Jbeta segments was used. The CDR3 region of rearranged TCR beta genes was amplified from genomic DNA with a multiplex PCR assay. On the Illumina HiSeq System, the amplified TCR beta libraries were sequenced as 87-base-pair reads. Per the original workflow: Across the roughly 640 repertoires, a later analysis counted approximately 83 million unique TCR beta chains, some 11 million of which were shared by at least two donors. To remove PCR and sequencing errors, raw reads were error-corrected and collapsed into unique sequences using a nearest-neighbor algorithm that merged closely related sequences. To assign V, D and J gene segments, CDR3 sequences were aligned to IMGT reference sequences. For a sequence to be retained, at least a six-nucleotide match to both a V gene segment and a J gene segment was required. A rearrangement counted as productive if the CDR3 had no stop codons and remained in frame with V and J, and every other rearrangement counted as non-productive. CDR3 was defined by IMGT convention, running from the second conserved V-encoded cysteine to the conserved J-encoded phenylalanine. The earlier analysis of 500 to 750 of the donors excluded any sequence lacking an unambiguous match to a single V gene segment. In an earlier analysis of 587 of the donors, a V segment was called functional when productive rearrangements were above 56.7%, and segregating when the standard deviation between donors exceeded 5%. To diagnose cytomegalovirus status from the catalog of TCR beta chain sequences, a statistical classification framework was built. In a later analysis, V and J genes were assigned by comparing TCR nucleotide sequences against IMGT/GENE-DB human TR gene sequences. The TCRdist pipeline was used in a later analysis to assign CDR3 sequences and most-parsimonious VDJ recombination scenarios. In a later analysis, each TCR beta chain was defined by its CDR3 amino acid sequence together with its V-gene family, and reads lacking a unique V-gene family were excluded. As a way to deal with suspected cross-contamination and a sequencing artifact, a later analysis dropped 450 to 600 nucleotide sequences that were highly shared and had low generation probability. For each public chain, a later analysis derived a clonal expansion index from normalized ranks of inferred template counts within each repertoire. In a later analysis, generation probabilities were computed with a VDJ recombination model fitted to out-of-frame rearrangements, and the resulting probabilities were checked against IGoR. A later analysis scored TCR-TCR, TCR-HLA and TCR-CMV co-occurrence with hypergeometric tests, applying a repertoire-size bias correction to TCR pairs. A later analysis estimated false discovery rates by permuting HLA or CMV assignments 20 times. In a later analysis, co-occurring TCRs were grouped using DBSCAN, with TCRdist sequence similarity added in when clustering inside HLA-allele-positive subsets. Co-occurrence clustering excluded repertoires with fewer than 30,000 or more than 120,000 public chains, plus five with anomalous nucleotide sharing. Imported from immuneACCESS, the table was reduced by TCRdb to in-frame sequences with V and J called. These copies leave out some clones; in studies compared against another copy, an unresolved V gene accounts for under half, and the cause of the remainder is not known. The V and J calls and clone size are taken from that table; D and trimming were inferred from the DNA. The table held for this sample gives around 190,000 clones. The leading ten clones occupy roughly 0.98% of the sample.

The sequence links TRBV19 to TRBJ1-5; a tentative D call is TRBD1 (6 bases match). The receptor comes from a woman aged 25 to 45 in good health and CMV-seropositive. The sequencing input was PBMCs. The CDR3 region reads CASSMWGRGQPQHF. The nucleotide sequence reads TGTGCAAGTAGTATGTGGGGCAGGGGACAGCCCCAGCATTTT. With all but the CDR3 taken from the reference TRBV19 and TRBJ1-5 genes, the full variable domain is: DGGITQSPKYLFRKEGQNVTLSCEQNLNHDAMYWYRQDPGQGLRLIYYSQIVNDFQKGDIAEGYSVSREKKESFPLTVTSAQKNPTAFYLCASSMWGRGQPQHFGDGTRLSIL.